This T cell receptor beta chain was documented in a study of cytomegalovirus exposure and HLA in healthy donors. Germline CDR1 is SQVTM and CDR2 is ANQGSEA. V lost 5 bases, J lost 4 bases, and 7 bases stayed unmatched. The CDR3 loop spans 14 amino acids. A multiplex PCR was run with 60 Vbeta primers and 13 Jbeta primers. Clones were read by immunoSEQ multiplex PCR, and TCRdb kept only the in-frame ones, dropping some. The sample has roughly 100,000 clones; under 80% are singletons. The chain employs TRBV29-1 and TRBJ1-2, with 10 bases lining up with TRBD1. The TCR was taken from a woman between 40 and 55 years old in good health and CMV-seropositive. The sequenced sample consisted of PBMCs. DNA for the CDR3: TGCAGCGTTTTGTCCGGGACAGGGGTCTATGGCTACACCTTC. Its protein is CSVLSGTGVYGYTF.